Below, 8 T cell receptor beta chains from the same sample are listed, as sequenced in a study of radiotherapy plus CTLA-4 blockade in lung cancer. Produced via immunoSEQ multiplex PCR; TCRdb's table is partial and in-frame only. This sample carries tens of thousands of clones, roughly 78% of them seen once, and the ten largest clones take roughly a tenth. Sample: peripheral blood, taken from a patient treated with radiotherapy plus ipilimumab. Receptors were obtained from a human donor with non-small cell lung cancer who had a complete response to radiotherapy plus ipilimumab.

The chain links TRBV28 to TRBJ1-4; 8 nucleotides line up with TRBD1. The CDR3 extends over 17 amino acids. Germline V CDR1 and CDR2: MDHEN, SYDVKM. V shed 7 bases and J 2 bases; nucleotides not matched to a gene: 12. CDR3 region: CASMTVDRGHTNEKLFF. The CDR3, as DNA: TGTGCCAGCATGACAGTAGACAGGGGCCATACTAATGAAAAACTGTTTTTT.

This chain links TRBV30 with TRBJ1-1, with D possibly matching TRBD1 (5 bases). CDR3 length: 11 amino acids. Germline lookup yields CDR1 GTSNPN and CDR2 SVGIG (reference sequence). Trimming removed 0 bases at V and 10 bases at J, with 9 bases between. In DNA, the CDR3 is TGTGCCTGGAGTGTAAAGGGACGAGCTTTCTTT. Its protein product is CAWSVKGRAFF.

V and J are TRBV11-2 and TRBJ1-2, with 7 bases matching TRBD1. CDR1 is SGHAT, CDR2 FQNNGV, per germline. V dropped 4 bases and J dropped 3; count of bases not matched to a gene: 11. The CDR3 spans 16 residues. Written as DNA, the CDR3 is TGTGCCAGCAGCTCTAGACCTCCGCAGGGGGACTATGGCTACACCTTC. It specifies CASSSRPPQGDYGYTF.

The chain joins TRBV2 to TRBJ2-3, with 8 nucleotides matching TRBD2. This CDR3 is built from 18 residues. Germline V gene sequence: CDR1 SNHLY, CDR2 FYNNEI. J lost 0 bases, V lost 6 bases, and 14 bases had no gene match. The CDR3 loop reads CASSDRAGGNPSTDTQYF. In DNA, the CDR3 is TGTGCCAGCAGCGACCGGGCGGGGGGAAACCCTAGCACAGATACGCAGTATTTT.

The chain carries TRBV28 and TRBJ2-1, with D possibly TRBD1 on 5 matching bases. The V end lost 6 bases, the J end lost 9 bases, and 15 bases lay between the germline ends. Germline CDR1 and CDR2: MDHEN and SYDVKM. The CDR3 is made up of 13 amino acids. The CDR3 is CASSLRGPSEQFF. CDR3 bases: TGTGCCAGCAGCCTTAGGGGTCCCAGTGAGCAGTTCTTC. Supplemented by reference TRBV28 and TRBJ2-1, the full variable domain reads DVKVTQSSRYLVKRTGEKVFLECVQDMDHENMFWYRQDPGLGLRLIYFSYDVKMKEKGDIPEGYSVSREKKERFSLILESASTNQTSMYLCASSLRGPSEQFFGPGTRLTVL.

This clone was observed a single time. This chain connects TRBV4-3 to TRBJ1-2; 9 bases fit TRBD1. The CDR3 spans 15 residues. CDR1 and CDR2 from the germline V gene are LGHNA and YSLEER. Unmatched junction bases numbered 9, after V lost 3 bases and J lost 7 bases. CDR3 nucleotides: TGCGCCAGCAGCCACCCGGGGGACAGGGCGACTGGCTACACCTTC. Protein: CASSHPGDRATGYTF.

The CDR3 region is CASSPPPGANEKLFF. The CDR3, as DNA: TGTGCCAGCAGCCCACCTCCGGGGGCGAATGAAAAACTGTTTTTT. V usage is TRBV7-8 and J usage is TRBJ1-4; D is possibly TRBD1 (6 bases). Germline V CDR1 and CDR2: SGHVS, FQNEAQ. There are 15 residues in the CDR3. V lost 5 bases to trimming and J lost 5 bases, with 15 bases between them.

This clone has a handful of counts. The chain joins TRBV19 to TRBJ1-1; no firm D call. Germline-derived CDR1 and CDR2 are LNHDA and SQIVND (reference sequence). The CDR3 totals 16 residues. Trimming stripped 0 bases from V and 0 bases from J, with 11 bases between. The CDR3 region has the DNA TGTGCCAGTAGTATAGAGGGGATCGGTCTGAACACTGAAGCTTTCTTT. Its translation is CASSIEGIGLNTEAFF. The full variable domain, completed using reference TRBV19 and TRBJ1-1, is DGGITQSPKYLFRKEGQNVTLSCEQNLNHDAMYWYRQDPGQGLRLIYYSQIVNDFQKGDIAEGYSVSREKKESFPLTVTSAQKNPTAFYLCASSIEGIGLNTEAFFGQGTRLTVV.